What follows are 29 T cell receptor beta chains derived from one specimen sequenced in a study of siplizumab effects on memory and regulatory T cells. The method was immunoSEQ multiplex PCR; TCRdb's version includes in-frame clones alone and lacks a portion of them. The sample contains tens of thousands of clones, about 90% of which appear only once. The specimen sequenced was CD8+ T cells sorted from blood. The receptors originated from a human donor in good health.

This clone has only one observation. The CDR3 reads CASSFGIVTSGSKEQYF. The CDR3 bases are TGTGCCAGCAGCTTTGGAATAGTTACTAGCGGGAGTAAAGAGCAGTACTTC. The rearrangement links TRBV11-1 to TRBJ2-7; TRBD2 matches 11 bases. Germline V lookup: CDR1 SGHAT, CDR2 FQDESV (reference sequence). V was pared by 3 bases and J by 7 bases, with 14 bases of the junction left unmatched. The CDR3 has 17 amino acids.

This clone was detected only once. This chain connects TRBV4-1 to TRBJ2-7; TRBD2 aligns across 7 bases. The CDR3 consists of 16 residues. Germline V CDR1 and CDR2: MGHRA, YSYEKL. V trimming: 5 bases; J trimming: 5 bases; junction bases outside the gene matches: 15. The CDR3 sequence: CASSSRFQGGENEQYF. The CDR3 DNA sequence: TGCGCCAGCAGCTCGCGATTCCAGGGAGGGGAGAACGAGCAGTACTTC.

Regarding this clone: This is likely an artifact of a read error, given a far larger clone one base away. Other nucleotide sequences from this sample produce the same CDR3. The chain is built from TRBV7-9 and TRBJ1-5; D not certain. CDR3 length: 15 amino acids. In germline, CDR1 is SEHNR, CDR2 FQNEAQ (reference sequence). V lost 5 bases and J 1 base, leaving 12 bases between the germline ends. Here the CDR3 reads CASSQYTNSNQPQHF. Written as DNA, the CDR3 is TGTGCCAGCAGCCAGTACACAAACAGCAATCAGCCCCAGCATTTT.

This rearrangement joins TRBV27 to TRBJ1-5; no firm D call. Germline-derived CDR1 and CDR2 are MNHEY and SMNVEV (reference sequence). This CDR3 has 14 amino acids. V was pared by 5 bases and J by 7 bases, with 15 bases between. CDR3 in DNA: TGTGCCAGCAGTCCTCCTAGGGAAGGGCAGCCCCAGCATTTT. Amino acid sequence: CASSPPREGQPQHF.

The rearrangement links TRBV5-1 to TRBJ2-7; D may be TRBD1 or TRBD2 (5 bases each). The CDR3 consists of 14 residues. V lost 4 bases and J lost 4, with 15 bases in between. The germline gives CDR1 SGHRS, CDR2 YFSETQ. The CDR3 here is CASSLTRGPYEQYF. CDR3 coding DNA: TGCGCCAGCAGCCTAACGAGGGGCCCTTACGAGCAGTACTTC.

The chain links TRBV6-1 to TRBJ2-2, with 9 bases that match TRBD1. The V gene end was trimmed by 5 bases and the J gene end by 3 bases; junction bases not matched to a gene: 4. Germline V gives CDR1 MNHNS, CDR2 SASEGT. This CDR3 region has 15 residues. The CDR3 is CASSLRTGDTGELFF. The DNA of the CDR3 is TGTGCCAGCAGTTTAAGGACAGGGGACACCGGGGAGCTGTTTTTT.

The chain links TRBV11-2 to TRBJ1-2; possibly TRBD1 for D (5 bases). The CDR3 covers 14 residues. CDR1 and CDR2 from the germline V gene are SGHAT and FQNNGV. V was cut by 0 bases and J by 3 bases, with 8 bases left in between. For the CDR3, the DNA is TGTGCCAGCAGCTTAGATTCAGGGTACTATGGCTACACCTTC. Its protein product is CASSLDSGYYGYTF.

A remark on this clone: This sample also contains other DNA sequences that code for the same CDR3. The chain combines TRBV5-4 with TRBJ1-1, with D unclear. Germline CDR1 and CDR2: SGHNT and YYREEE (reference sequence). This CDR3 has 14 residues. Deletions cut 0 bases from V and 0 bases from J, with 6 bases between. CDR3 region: CASSLDGLNTEAFF. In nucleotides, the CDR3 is TGTGCCAGCAGCTTGGACGGCTTGAACACTGAAGCTTTCTTT.

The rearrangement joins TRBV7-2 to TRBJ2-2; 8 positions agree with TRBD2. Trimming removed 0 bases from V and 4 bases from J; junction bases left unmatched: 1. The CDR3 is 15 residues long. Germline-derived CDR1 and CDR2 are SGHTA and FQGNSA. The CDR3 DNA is TGTGCCAGCAGCTTAGCCGGGAGGGGCACCGGGGAGCTGTTTTTT. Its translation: CASSLAGRGTGELFF.

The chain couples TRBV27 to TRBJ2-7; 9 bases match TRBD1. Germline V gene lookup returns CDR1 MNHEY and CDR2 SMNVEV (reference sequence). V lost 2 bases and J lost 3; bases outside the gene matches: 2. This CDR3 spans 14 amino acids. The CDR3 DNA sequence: TGTGCCAGCAGTTTAGGGACAGGGATCTACGAGCAGTACTTC. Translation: CASSLGTGIYEQYF.

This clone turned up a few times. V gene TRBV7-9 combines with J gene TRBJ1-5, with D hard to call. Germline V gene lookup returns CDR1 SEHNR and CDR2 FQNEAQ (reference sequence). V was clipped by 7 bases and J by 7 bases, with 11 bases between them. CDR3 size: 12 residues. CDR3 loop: CASTVVGQPQHF. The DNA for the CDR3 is TGTGCCAGCACAGTGGTAGGACAGCCCCAGCATTTT.

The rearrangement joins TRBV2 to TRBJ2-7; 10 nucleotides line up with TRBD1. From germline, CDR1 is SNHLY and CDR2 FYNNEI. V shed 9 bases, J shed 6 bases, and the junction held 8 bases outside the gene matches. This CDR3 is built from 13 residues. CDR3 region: CASPGTGVGEQYF. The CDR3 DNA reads TGTGCCAGTCCCGGGACAGGGGTCGGCGAGCAGTACTTC.

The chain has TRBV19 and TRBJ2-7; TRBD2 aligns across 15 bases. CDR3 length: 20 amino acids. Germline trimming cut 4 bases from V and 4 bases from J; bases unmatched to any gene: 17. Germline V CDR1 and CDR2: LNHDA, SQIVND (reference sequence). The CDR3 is CASSNGLAGGLSVNLYEQYF. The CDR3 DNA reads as TGTGCCAGTAGTAACGGACTAGCGGGAGGGCTCAGCGTGAACCTTTACGAGCAGTACTTC.

The CDR3 nucleotides read TGTGCCAGCAGTTACACCTCGACTGTGGGTGCCGGGGAGCTGTTTTTT. Its translation: CASSYTSTVGAGELFF. The rearrangement joins TRBV27 to TRBJ2-2, with D unclear. Germline assignment: CDR1 MNHEY and CDR2 SMNVEV (reference sequence). The CDR3 contains 16 residues. The V end lost 4 bases, the J end lost 6 bases, and 18 bases lay between the germline ends.

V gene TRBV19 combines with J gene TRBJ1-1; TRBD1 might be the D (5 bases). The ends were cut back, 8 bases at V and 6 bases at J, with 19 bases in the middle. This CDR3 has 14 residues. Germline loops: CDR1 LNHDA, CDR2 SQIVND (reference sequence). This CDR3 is CASEFGDGGSEAFF. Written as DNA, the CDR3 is TGTGCCAGTGAATTCGGGGACGGTGGGTCTGAAGCTTTCTTT. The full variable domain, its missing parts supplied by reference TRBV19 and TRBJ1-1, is DGGITQSPKYLFRKEGQNVTLSCEQNLNHDAMYWYRQDPGQGLRLIYYSQIVNDFQKGDIAEGYSVSREKKESFPLTVTSAQKNPTAFYLCASEFGDGGSEAFFGQGTRLTVV.

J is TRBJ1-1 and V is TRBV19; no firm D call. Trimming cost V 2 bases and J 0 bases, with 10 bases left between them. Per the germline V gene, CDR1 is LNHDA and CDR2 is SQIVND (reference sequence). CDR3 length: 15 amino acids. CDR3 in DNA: TGTGCCAGTAGTATAAGTCTCCACTTGAACACTGAAGCTTTCTTT. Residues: CASSISLHLNTEAFF.

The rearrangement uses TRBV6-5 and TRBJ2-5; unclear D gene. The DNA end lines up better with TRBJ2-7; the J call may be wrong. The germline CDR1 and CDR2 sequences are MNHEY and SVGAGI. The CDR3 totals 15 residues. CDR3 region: CASSYSLDSAYEQYF. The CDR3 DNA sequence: TGTGCCAGCAGTTACTCACTCGACTCCGCCTACGAGCAGTACTTC.

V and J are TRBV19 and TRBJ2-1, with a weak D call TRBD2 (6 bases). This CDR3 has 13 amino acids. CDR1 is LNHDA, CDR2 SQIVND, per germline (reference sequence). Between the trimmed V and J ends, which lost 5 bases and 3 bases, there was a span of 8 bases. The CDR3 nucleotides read TGTGCCAGTAGTGGGGGACTCTACAATGAGCAGTTCTTC. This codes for CASSGGLYNEQFF.

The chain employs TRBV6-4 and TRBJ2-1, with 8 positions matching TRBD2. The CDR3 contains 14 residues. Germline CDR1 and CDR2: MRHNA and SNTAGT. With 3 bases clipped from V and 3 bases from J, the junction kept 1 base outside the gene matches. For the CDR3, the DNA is TGTGCCAGCAGTGATAGCGGGGACTACAATGAGCAGTTCTTC. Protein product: CASSDSGDYNEQFF.

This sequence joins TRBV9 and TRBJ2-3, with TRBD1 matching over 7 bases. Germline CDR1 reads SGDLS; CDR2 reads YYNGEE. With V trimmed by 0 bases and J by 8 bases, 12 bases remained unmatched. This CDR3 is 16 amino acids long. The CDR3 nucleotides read TGTGCCAGCAGCGTAGGTGGGAACAGGGGATTCGGTACGCAGTATTTT. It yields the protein CASSVGGNRGFGTQYF.

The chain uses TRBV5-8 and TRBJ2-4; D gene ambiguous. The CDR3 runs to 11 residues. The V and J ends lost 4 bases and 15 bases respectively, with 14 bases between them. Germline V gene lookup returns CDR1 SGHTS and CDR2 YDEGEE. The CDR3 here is CASSPNSNGYF. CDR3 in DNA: TGTGCCAGCAGCCCCAACTCAAATGGGTACTTC.

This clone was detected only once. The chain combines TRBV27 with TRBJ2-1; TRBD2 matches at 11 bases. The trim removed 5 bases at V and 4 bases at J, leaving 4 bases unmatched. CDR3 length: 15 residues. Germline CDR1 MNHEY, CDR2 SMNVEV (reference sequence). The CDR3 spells CASSPTSGNYNEQFF. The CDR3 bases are TGTGCCAGCAGTCCGACTAGCGGGAATTACAATGAGCAGTTCTTC.

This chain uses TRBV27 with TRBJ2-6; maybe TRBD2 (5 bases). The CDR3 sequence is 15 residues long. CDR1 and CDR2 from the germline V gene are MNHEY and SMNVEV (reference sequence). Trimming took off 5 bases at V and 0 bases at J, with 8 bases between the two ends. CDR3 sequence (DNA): TGTGCCAGCAGTGAGGGATACTCTGGGGCCAACGTCCTGACTTTC. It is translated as CASSEGYSGANVLTF.

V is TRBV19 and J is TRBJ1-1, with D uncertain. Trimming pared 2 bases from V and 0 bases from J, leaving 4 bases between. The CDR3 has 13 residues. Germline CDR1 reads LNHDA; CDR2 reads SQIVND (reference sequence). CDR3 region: CASSIHLNTEAFF. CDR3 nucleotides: TGTGCCAGTAGTATACATTTGAACACTGAAGCTTTCTTT.

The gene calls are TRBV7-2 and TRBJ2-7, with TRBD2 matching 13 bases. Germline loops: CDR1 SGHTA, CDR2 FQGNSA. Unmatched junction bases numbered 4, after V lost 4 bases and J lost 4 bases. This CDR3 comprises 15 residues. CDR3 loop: CASSSWTSGSYEQYF. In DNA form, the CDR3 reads TGTGCCAGCAGCTCCTGGACTAGCGGGAGTTACGAGCAGTACTTC.

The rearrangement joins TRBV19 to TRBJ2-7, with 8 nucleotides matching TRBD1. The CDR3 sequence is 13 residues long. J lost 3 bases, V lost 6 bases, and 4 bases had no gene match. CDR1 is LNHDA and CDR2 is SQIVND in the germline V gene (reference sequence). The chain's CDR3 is CASSDRGIYEQYF. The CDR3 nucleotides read TGTGCCAGTAGCGACAGGGGTATCTACGAGCAGTACTTC.

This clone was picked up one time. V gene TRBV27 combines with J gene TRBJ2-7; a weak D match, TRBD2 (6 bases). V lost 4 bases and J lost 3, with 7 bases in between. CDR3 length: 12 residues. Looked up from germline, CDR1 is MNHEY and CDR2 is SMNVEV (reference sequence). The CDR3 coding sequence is TGTGCCAGCAGTTCCGGGGGCTACGAGCAGTACTTC. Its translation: CASSSGGYEQYF.

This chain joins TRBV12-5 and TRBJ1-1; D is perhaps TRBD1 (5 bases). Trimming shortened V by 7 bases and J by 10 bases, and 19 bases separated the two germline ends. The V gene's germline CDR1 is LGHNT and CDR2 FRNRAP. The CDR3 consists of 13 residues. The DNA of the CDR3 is TGTGCTAGTGCCGATGGGGCCGGGCCCTCAGCTTTCTTT. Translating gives CASADGAGPSAFF.

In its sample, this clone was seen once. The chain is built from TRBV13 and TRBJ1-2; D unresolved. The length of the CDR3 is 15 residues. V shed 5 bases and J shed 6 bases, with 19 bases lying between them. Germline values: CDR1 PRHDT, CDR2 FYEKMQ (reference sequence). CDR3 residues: CASSATVAPPDGYTF. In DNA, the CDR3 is TGTGCCAGCAGCGCTACTGTAGCCCCGCCGGATGGCTACACCTTC.